Listed below are T cell receptor beta chains from one sample, sequenced in a study of shared clonotypes between healthy human individuals. Assay used: immunoSEQ multiplex PCR; TCRdb lists only in-frame clones, some missing. The sample comprises roughly 770,000 clones, about 97% of which are singletons, and under 0.3% rests with the top ten. Sequencing input: naive CD8+ T cells sorted from blood. These receptors were taken from a young man in good health. The conserved cysteine and the conserved F or W are not part of the CDR3 here. Each record gives: clone size, V gene, J gene, CDR3 protein. Clone sizes are given selectively: once, few, many, or a class where the clone is expanded.

.	TRBV7-6	TRBJ2-5	ASSLEYPQGGLGTQY
.	TRBV28	TRBJ2-3	ASSFLPASGRTDTQY
.	TRBV2	TRBJ1-1	ASSEGTVPNTEAF
.	TRBV6-4	TRBJ2-1	ASSEELAEDNEQF
.	TRBV7-7	TRBJ2-3	ASSPDTGYAVYTQY
.	TRBV27	TRBJ1-2	ASSFSPTTNFYGYT
.	TRBV6-1	TRBJ1-1	ASSETVRRVLYDTEAF
.	TRBV2	TRBJ2-3	ASSEDRLLQGDTQY
.	TRBV7-2	TRBJ2-7	ASSLGAGGPTYEQY
once	TRBV9	TRBJ2-1	ASSEKDRDLGNEQF
.	TRBV27	TRBJ2-5	ASSFTGTGLETQY
.	TRBV6-9	TRBJ2-1	ASRTESGRSYNEQF
.	TRBV27	TRBJ2-2	ASSLLAAGELF
few	TRBV2	TRBJ1-2	ASSESFRVGYT
.	TRBV7-3	TRBJ2-5	ASSVTWAGGETQY
.	TRBV7-9	TRBJ1-5	ASSLGQHSNQPQH
.	TRBV4-1	TRBJ1-5	ASSQDRPGNQPQH
.	TRBV11-2	TRBJ1-1	ASNLPRSGPGNTEAF
few	TRBV28	TRBJ2-7	ASSPRTVLYEQY
.	TRBV5-5	TRBJ2-7	ASSSRLAGTYEQY
.	TRBV27	TRBJ2-1	ASSLSREGSYNEQF
.	TRBV2	TRBJ2-1	ASSRGQGYNEQF
.	TRBV6-5	TRBJ1-5	ASSFVLYQPQH
.	TRBV27	TRBJ2-1	ASSWTGEYNEQF
.	TRBV27	TRBJ1-2	ASSLSGLYGYT
.	TRBV7-9	TRBJ1-5	ASSLFDSNQPQH
.	TRBV10-3	TRBJ2-7	AISPGLAAYEQY
once	TRBV10-1	TRBJ2-1	ASSESLGGGYNEQF
once	TRBV5-4	TRBJ2-7	ASSLGLAGSYEQY
.	TRBV28	TRBJ2-7	ASSSNRGPNSYEQY
.	TRBV7-7	TRBJ2-5	ASSLSPTWGQETQY
once	TRBV27	TRBJ2-2	ASSLEAQYTGELF
.	TRBV2	TRBJ2-7	ASSLRAGTYEQY
.	TRBV7-8	TRBJ2-7	ASSRKTGQARPDEQY
.	TRBV12-5	TRBJ2-7	ASAKDRGAYEQY
.	TRBV10-2	TRBJ2-1	ATTSLAVYNEQF
once	TRBV27	TRBJ1-5	ASSPDDRVQPQH
.	TRBV27	TRBJ1-2	ASSGTQGTVDGYT
.	TRBV7-3	TRBJ2-7	ASSLTPLHEQY
.	TRBV25-1	TRBJ1-4	ASSLQGEKLF
once	TRBV10-3	TRBJ2-7	AISDPGQIAYEQY
.	TRBV9	TRBJ2-1	ASSVDSGGGEVYNEQF
.	TRBV27	TRBJ2-2	ASAQRVWRELF
.	TRBV6-5	TRBJ2-1	ASSYSSLGSGNEQF
.	TRBV6-4	TRBJ1-3	ASKRTGARNTIY
.	TRBV11-2	TRBJ2-7	ASSSSGYEQY
.	TRBV29-1	TRBJ1-2	SVREGANYGYT
.	TRBV6-1	TRBJ1-5	ASSESGYSNQPQH
.	TRBV5-4	TRBJ2-2	ASSSLGTTNTGELF
.	TRBV7-9	TRBJ2-7	ASSDSPGRFSYEQY
.	TRBV6-5	TRBJ1-1	ASSLSQGTTEAF
.	TRBV4-1	TRBJ1-1	ASSQVLGRNEAF
.	TRBV11-2	TRBJ2-5	ASSFGGETQY
.	TRBV11-2	TRBJ2-7	ASSSDGEQY
.	TRBV29-1	TRBJ2-1	SLSLRDPGGLDNEQF
.	TRBV9	TRBJ2-3	ASNRGSSVDTQY
.	TRBV12-1	TRBJ1-2	ASSSPGPCWRYGYT
.	TRBV7-9	TRBJ2-5	ASSLARDRGETQY
once	TRBV5-4	TRBJ1-1	ASSLGGFEAF
.	TRBV7-8	TRBJ2-1	ASSLTPEAGGSHSSYNEQF